This TCR beta chain was retrieved from a study of OX40 agonist ivuxolimab in advanced cancers. Overall study: Participants could have had prior anti-PD-1, anti-PD-L1 or anti-CTLA-4 therapy, and 40% had some.

Findings and limits, study-wide: Fewer expanded clones were found on average in CD4+ than in CD8+ T cells. The authors did not determine the antigen specificity of the expanded peripheral T cells. CD4+ and CD8+ T cells in blood underwent clonal expansion by week 6 at 0.1 to 3.0 mg/kg.

This clone was seen once. The antigen remains undetermined. The repertoire was sequenced with immunoSEQ multiplex PCR; TCRdb's copy has only in-frame clones and lacks some. This table holds fewer than 80,000 clones, 85% found once. Germline V gene sequence: CDR1 MNHEY, CDR2 SVGAGI. This CDR3 has 12 amino acids. V was pared by 6 bases and J by 4 bases, with 7 bases between. The specimen was CD4+ or CD8+ T cells sorted from blood, collected in a trial of the OX40 agonist ivuxolimab. This chain connects TRBV6-5 to TRBJ1-3, with D unclear. This clonotype was obtained from an adult with an advanced solid tumor such as melanoma, head and neck, liver or kidney cancer. The CDR3 spells CASSRGGNTIYF. CDR3 in DNA: TGTGCCAGCAGCCGTGGGGGAAACACCATATATTTT.